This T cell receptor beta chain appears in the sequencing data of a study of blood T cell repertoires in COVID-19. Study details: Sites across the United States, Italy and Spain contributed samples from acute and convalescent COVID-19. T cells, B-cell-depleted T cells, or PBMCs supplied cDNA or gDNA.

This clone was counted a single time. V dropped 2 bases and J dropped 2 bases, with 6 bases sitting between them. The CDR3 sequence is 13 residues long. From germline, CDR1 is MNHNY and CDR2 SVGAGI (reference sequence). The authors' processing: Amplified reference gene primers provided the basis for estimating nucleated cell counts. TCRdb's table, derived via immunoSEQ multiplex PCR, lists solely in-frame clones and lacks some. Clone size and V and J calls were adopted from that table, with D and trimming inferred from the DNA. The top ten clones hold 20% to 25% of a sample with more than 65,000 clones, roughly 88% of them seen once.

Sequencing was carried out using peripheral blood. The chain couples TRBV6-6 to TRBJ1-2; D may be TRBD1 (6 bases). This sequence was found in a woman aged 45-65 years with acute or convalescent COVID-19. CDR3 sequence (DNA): TGTGCCAGCAGTTACACAGGGAACTATGGCTACACCTTC. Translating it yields CASSYTGNYGYTF.